This passage covers 15 T cell receptor beta chains from one sample sequenced in a study of Graves' ophthalmopathy and Graves' hyperthyroidism. The authors amplified TCR beta CDR3 regions, and they did so from RNA transcripts for repertoire sequencing. HTBI primers primed a first-round RT-PCR, and a second-round multiplex PCR followed. Using its own MiXCR run on the multiplex PCR reads, TCRdb lists one record per CDR3 protein. The sample holds 900,000 to 1,200,000 distinct CDR3 sequences, 35% to 45% seen once. Sample: peripheral blood or thyroid tissue (not recorded which). Source of these receptors: an adult man with Graves' hyperthyroidism.

V gene TRBV9 combines with J gene TRBJ1-6; D not resolved. Germline V lookup: CDR1 SGDLS, CDR2 YYNGEE. V was cut by 4 bases and J by 9 bases, with 14 bases left in between. This CDR3 has 14 amino acids. CDR3 nucleotide sequence: TGTGCCAGCAGCACTAGTAGTTTTAGTTCACCCCTCCACTTT. This codes for CASSTSSFSSPLHF. The variable domain in full, completed from reference TRBV9 and TRBJ1-6, reads DSGVTQTPKHLITATGQRVTLRCSPRSGDLSVYWYQQSLDQGLQFLIQYYNGEERAKGNILERFSAQQFPDLHSELNLSSLELGDSALYFCASSTSSFSSPLHFGNGTRLTVT.

The chain combines TRBV7-9 with TRBJ1-4; maybe TRBD1 (6 bases). CDR1 and CDR2 from the germline V gene are SEHNR and FQNEAQ (reference sequence). The CDR3 is 14 amino acids. V lost 3 bases to trimming and J lost 6 bases, with 11 bases between them. The CDR3 nucleotides read TGTGCCAGCAGCTTTACAGGGACACATGAAAAACTGTTTTTT. Translated, it gives CASSFTGTHEKLFF.

The table lists this clonotype with many counts. The rearrangement joins TRBV7-2 to TRBJ2-5; a possible D gene is TRBD2 (6 bases). The CDR3 length is 13 residues. CDR1 and CDR2 from the germline V gene are SGHTA and FQGNSA. Trimming removed 4 bases from V and 4 bases from J, with 10 bases in between. In nucleotides, the CDR3 is TGTGCCAGCAGCTACCCCGGGGGAGAGACCCAGTACTTC. Translation: CASSYPGGETQYF.

This clonotype appeared a few times. The rearrangement links TRBV10-3 to TRBJ1-6; TRBD1 might be the D (5 bases). Germline values: CDR1 ENHRY, CDR2 SYGVKD. The CDR3 is 15 residues long. V was cut by 6 bases and J by 0 bases, with 9 bases left in between. Written as DNA, the CDR3 is TGTGCCATCAGCCCAGGGACCTCCTATAATTCACCCCTCCACTTT. Its protein product is CAISPGTSYNSPLHF.

With regard to this clonotype: At one end, the junction sequence differs from germline, possibly due to a read error. The V call is TRBV25-1, the J call TRBJ1-6; 9 nucleotides line up with TRBD1. From germline, CDR1 is MGHDK and CDR2 SYGVNS. The CDR3 extends over 15 amino acids. DNA for the CDR3: TGTGCCTGCAGTGTCCCGACAGGGGGACTGTCGCCCCTCCACTTT. Translation: CACSVPTGGLSPLHF.

Many counts were recorded for this clonotype. This chain uses TRBV25-1 with TRBJ2-7; no definite D call. V dropped 5 bases and J dropped 2 bases, with 16 bases sitting between them. Germline V gene lookup returns CDR1 MGHDK and CDR2 SYGVNS. This CDR3 is 15 amino acids long. The CDR3 sequence is CASSHLGLGTYEQYF. Written as DNA, the CDR3 is TGTGCCAGCAGTCATTTAGGTCTCGGAACCTACGAGCAGTACTTC.

The table lists this clonotype with a few counts. The J gene is TRBJ1-5, the V gene TRBV5-5; D is uncertain. The V end was cut by 4 bases, the J end by 6 bases, with 20 bases between. The CDR3 totals 16 residues. Germline lookup yields CDR1 SGHKS and CDR2 YYEKEE (reference sequence). The CDR3 is CASSQTGAGVVQPQHF. CDR3 nucleotides: TGTGCCAGCAGCCAGACGGGCGCTGGGGTGGTTCAGCCCCAGCATTTT.

The CDR3 region has the DNA TGTGCCAGTAAGACAGGGACTGGAAACACCATATATTTT. This sequence encodes CASKTGTGNTIYF. The rearrangement joins TRBV2 to TRBJ1-3; TRBD1 matches 7 bases. V was clipped by 9 bases and J by 2 bases; unmatched bases: 4. There are 13 residues in the CDR3. Per the germline V gene, CDR1 is SNHLY and CDR2 is FYNNEI.

This clonotype has a handful of counts. The CDR3 sequence: CASSLTSGRAVETQYF. DNA of the CDR3: TGTGCCAGCAGTTTAACTAGCGGGAGGGCCGTAGAGACCCAGTACTTC. The chain couples TRBV12-3 or TRBV12-4 to TRBJ2-5, with 13 bases matching TRBD2. The V gene end was trimmed by 2 bases and the J gene end by 4 bases; junction bases not matched to a gene: 4. The CDR3 has 16 residues.

A word on this clonotype: A much more abundant neighbour one base away suggests this may be a read error. The CDR3 is CSVEGGGGRADYEQYF. The CDR3 nucleotides are TGCAGCGTTGAGGGCGGCGGCGGGAGGGCGGACTACGAGCAGTACTTC. The chain combines TRBV29-1 with TRBJ2-7; TRBD2 matches 9 bases. Trimming removed 3 bases from V and 3 bases from J; junction bases left unmatched: 12. The CDR3 spans 16 residues. Germline values: CDR1 SQVTM, CDR2 ANQGSEA.

This clonotype appeared many times. This sequence joins TRBV7-8 and TRBJ1-1, with D maybe TRBD1 (5 bases). Germline V lookup: CDR1 SGHVS, CDR2 FQNEAQ. V dropped 0 bases and J dropped 0 bases, with 14 bases sitting between them. The CDR3 contains 17 residues. DNA of the CDR3: TGTGCCAGCAGCTTAGCGCTCTACGACAGCATGAACACTGAAGCTTTCTTT. Amino acid sequence: CASSLALYDSMNTEAFF.

The chain has TRBV7-9 and TRBJ2-5; 10 nucleotides line up with TRBD2. The DNA end lines up better with TRBJ2-1; the J call may be wrong. The CDR3 spans 16 residues. Germline CDR1 SEHNR, CDR2 FQNEAQ (reference sequence). The DNA of the CDR3 is TGTGCCAGCAGCGCGGGTCTAGCGGGAGTGGGCGGTGAGCAGTTCTTC. Protein product: CASSAGLAGVGGEQFF.

This clonotype was counted only a few times. This chain links TRBV28 with TRBJ2-5; 11 bases are shared with TRBD2. The ends lost 4 bases at V and 5 bases at J; junction bases unmatched: 12. Germline values: CDR1 MDHEN, CDR2 SYDVKM. This CDR3 is built from 17 residues. The DNA of the CDR3 is TGTGCCAGCAGTTCACCCCTCCTAGCGGGAGGTGGGGAGACCCAGTACTTC. It specifies CASSSPLLAGGGETQYF.

This clonotype was counted many times. The CDR3 loop reads CASSSSGGGSRETQYF. Here the CDR3 DNA reads TGTGCCAGCAGCAGTAGCGGGGGGGGCTCAAGGGAGACCCAGTACTTC. The chain employs TRBV7-8 and TRBJ2-5, with TRBD2 matching 11 bases. CDR1 and CDR2 (germline): SGHVS, FQNEAQ. The CDR3 spans 16 residues. J lost 5 bases, V lost 5 bases, and 10 bases had no gene match. Full variable domain (outside the CDR3, taken from reference TRBV7-8 and TRBJ2-5): GAGVSQSPRYKVAKRGQDVALRCDPISGHVSLFWYQQALGQGPEFLTYFQNEAQLDKSGLPSDRFFAERPEGSVSTLKIQRTQQEDSAVYLCASSSSGGGSRETQYFGPGTRLLVL.

Regarding this clonotype: Possible read error: a much larger clone is one base away. The rearrangement links TRBV5-8 to TRBJ2-7; D is ambiguous. Looked up from germline, CDR1 is SGHTS and CDR2 is YDEGEE. V was trimmed by 2 bases and J by 3 bases, leaving 9 bases between them. The CDR3 is made up of 13 amino acids. CDR3 protein: CASSFALGYEQYF. The CDR3 DNA reads as TGTGCCAGCAGCTTCGCGTTGGGCTACGAGCAGTACTTC.